Each of the 22 T cell receptor beta chains below was sequenced from the same sample in a study of brain T cells in children with intractable seizures (dated by TCRdb to about 2021). The library was generated by the immunoSEQ multiplex PCR assay. The source is immuneACCESS, and TCRdb retained only in-frame sequences with V and J called. Part of the clones is not carried over; for the studies checked, unresolved V genes explain less than half of this, and the remainder is unexplained. Recorded for this sample are 340,000 or so clones; more than 85% of them occurred a single time. Around 5% of the sample comes from the top ten. Explained via the paper, the time point label denotes: blood from clinic visit 5 months post-surgery; TSC patient then seizure free. Material: peripheral blood, obtained about 5 months after surgery. The receptor source for this set is a boy younger than two with tuberous sclerosis and intractable seizures.

The V gene is TRBV18, the J gene TRBJ1-3, with D unclear. The length of the CDR3 is 15 residues. Germline lookup yields CDR1 KGHSH and CDR2 LQKENI. The V end lost 0 bases, the J end lost 1 base, and 7 bases lay between the germline ends. The CDR3, as DNA: TGTGCCAGCTCACCACCGTTGCAGTCTGGAAACACCATATATTTT. It encodes CASSPPLQSGNTIYF.

V gene TRBV7-9 combines with J gene TRBJ2-1; D is unresolved. V was trimmed by 5 bases and J by 4 bases, leaving 21 bases between them. Germline lookup yields CDR1 SEHNR and CDR2 FQNEAQ (reference sequence). The length of the CDR3 is 17 residues. CDR3 residues: CASSPQPLAAQYNEQFF. CDR3 DNA: TGTGCCAGCAGCCCCCAACCCTTGGCGGCTCAGTACAATGAGCAGTTCTTC.

The rearrangement joins TRBV5-5 to TRBJ1-1; no definite D call. In germline, CDR1 is SGHKS, CDR2 YYEKEE (reference sequence). V lost 3 bases, J lost 3 bases, and 15 bases lay in between. The CDR3 is made up of 15 amino acids. CDR3 sequence: CASSWEGRPHTEAFF. The CDR3 coding sequence is TGTGCCAGCAGCTGGGAAGGGAGACCTCACACTGAAGCTTTCTTT.

This chain links TRBV7-2 with TRBJ2-7, with 13 bases that match TRBD2. V lost 5 bases, J lost 4 bases, and 11 bases stayed unmatched. The CDR3 sequence is 17 residues long. Looked up from germline, CDR1 is SGHTA and CDR2 is FQGNSA. CDR3 DNA sequence: TGTGCCAGCAGCAACGCCGGGACTAGCGGGAATATATACGAGCAGTACTTC. It specifies CASSNAGTSGNIYEQYF.

J is TRBJ2-4 and V is TRBV7-5; the listed D gene, TRBD1, was not tested against the DNA. TRBV7-5 is a pseudogene. This CDR3 region has 20 residues. CDR3 amino acids: CARSSEQGPGFRLAKNIQYF. CDR3 sequence (DNA): TGTGCCAGAAGCTCCGAACAGGGTCCCGGGTTCCGCTTAGCCAAAAACATTCAGTACTTC.

V usage is TRBV7-2 and J usage is TRBJ1-1; D unclear. Germline V gene data show CDR1 as SGHTA and CDR2 as FQGNSA. There are 15 residues in the CDR3. Trimming took off 5 bases at V and 0 bases at J, with 13 bases between the two ends. The CDR3 sequence: CASSPRWRMNTEAFF. DNA of the CDR3: TGTGCCAGCAGCCCCAGGTGGAGGATGAACACTGAAGCTTTCTTT.

The CDR3 bases are TGTGCCAGCAGCTTAGAAACAGGAGGCGAGACCCAGTACTTC. Translation: CASSLETGGETQYF. The V gene is TRBV7-8, the J gene TRBJ2-5, with D perhaps being TRBD1 or TRBD2 (5 bases each). There are 14 residues in the CDR3. Trimming removed 1 base from V and 5 bases from J, with 11 bases in between. Germline CDR1 SGHVS, CDR2 FQNEAQ.

J is TRBJ2-7 and V is TRBV28, with a tentative D call TRBD2 (5 bases). CDR1 is MDHEN, CDR2 SYDVKM, per germline. The CDR3 is 14 residues long. The V end was cut by 5 bases, the J end by 1 base, with 12 bases between. In DNA, the CDR3 is TGTGCCAGCAGTCCTGCTGGACTGTCCTACGAGCAGTACTTC. Protein sequence: CASSPAGLSYEQYF.

The chain couples TRBV6-5 to TRBJ1-1, with D perhaps matching TRBD1 (6 bases). CDR1 and CDR2 (germline): MNHEY, SVGAGI. V shed 0 bases and J shed 2 bases, with 10 bases lying between them. The CDR3 sequence is 15 residues long. The CDR3 coding sequence is TGTGCCAGCAGTTACTCAAGGGGGACTAACACTGAAGCTTTCTTT. Protein: CASSYSRGTNTEAFF.

This clone was recorded only once. The J gene is TRBJ2-1, the V gene TRBV5-1; 11 positions match TRBD2. There are 16 residues in the CDR3. CDR1 is SGHRS and CDR2 is YFSETQ in the germline V gene. V was pared by 4 bases and J by 3 bases, with 6 bases of the junction left unmatched. CDR3 nucleotide sequence: TGCGCCAGCAGCCTGTTTAGCGGGGGGGACTACAATGAGCAGTTCTTC. This translates into CASSLFSGGDYNEQFF.

The V and J genes are TRBV19 and TRBJ1-2, with D possibly TRBD1 on 5 matching bases. CDR3 length: 17 amino acids. V was cut by 3 bases and J by 0 bases, with 17 bases left in between. In germline, CDR1 is LNHDA, CDR2 SQIVND (reference sequence). Here the CDR3 DNA reads TGTGCCAGTAGTATCCCCGGACACGCCGGATCTAACTATGGCTACACCTTC. It encodes CASSIPGHAGSNYGYTF. Full variable domain (outside the CDR3, taken from reference TRBV19 and TRBJ1-2): DGGITQSPKYLFRKEGQNVTLSCEQNLNHDAMYWYRQDPGQGLRLIYYSQIVNDFQKGDIAEGYSVSREKKESFPLTVTSAQKNPTAFYLCASSIPGHAGSNYGYTFGSGTRLTVV.

This rearrangement joins TRBV6-5 to TRBJ2-6, with 7 bases lining up with TRBD2. This CDR3 is 16 amino acids long. Germline loops: CDR1 MNHEY, CDR2 SVGAGI. Trimming took 2 bases from V and 2 from J; bases not matched to a gene: 3. CDR3 residues: CASSYGRAAGANVLTF. CDR3 DNA sequence: TGTGCCAGCAGTTACGGGAGGGCCGCTGGGGCCAACGTCCTGACTTTC.

V and J are TRBV6-6 and TRBJ1-2; D perhaps matches TRBD1 (5 bases). This CDR3 is built from 12 residues. V was pared by 4 bases and J by 4 bases, with 7 bases between. Germline values: CDR1 MNHNY, CDR2 SVGAGI (reference sequence). CDR3 region: CASSFQGYGYTF. CDR3 nucleotides: TGTGCCAGCAGTTTTCAGGGCTATGGCTACACCTTC.

V is TRBV2 and J is TRBJ1-1; a weak D match, TRBD1 (6 bases). CDR1 is SNHLY and CDR2 is FYNNEI in the germline V gene. Trimming took 10 bases from V and 6 from J, leaving 12 bases between them. The CDR3 totals 11 residues. The CDR3 sequence is CATRDIAEAFF. CDR3 coding DNA: TGTGCCACCCGGGACATCGCTGAAGCTTTCTTT.

This clone appeared a single time. The genes are TRBV1 and TRBJ2-1; no check of the table's D call, TRBD2, against the DNA was made. TRBV1 corresponds to a pseudogene. CDR3 length: 20 residues. CDR3 bases: TGCACCAGCAGCCACGCGTCCGGGACTAGCGGGAGGTATCTCCACAATGAGCAGTTCTTC. This translates into CTSSHASGTSGRYLHNEQFF.

CDR3 DNA: TGTGCCATCAGTGAAGGAGGGATAGAGACCCAGTACTTC. Its protein product is CAISEGGIETQYF. V usage is TRBV10-3 and J usage is TRBJ2-5, with D perhaps matching TRBD2 (6 bases). Germline assignment: CDR1 ENHRY and CDR2 SYGVKD. V lost 3 bases to trimming and J lost 4 bases, with 9 bases between them. This CDR3 comprises 13 residues.

In this sample, this clone turned up once. The chain recombines TRBV10-2 with TRBJ1-4, with unresolved D. In germline, CDR1 is WSHSY, CDR2 SAAADI. This CDR3 contains 11 residues. Trimming removed 6 bases at V and 8 bases at J, with 7 bases between. The CDR3 region is CASSDGEKLFF. In DNA form, the CDR3 reads TGCGCCAGCAGCGATGGGGAAAAACTGTTTTTT.

The V gene is TRBV18, the J gene TRBJ1-1; TRBD1 is a possible D gene (5 bases). The CDR3 is 16 amino acids. The V and J ends lost 4 bases and 8 bases respectively, with 23 bases between them. Germline V gene sequence: CDR1 KGHSH, CDR2 LQKENI. CDR3 DNA sequence: TGTGCCAGCTCACGAGAGGGGCTCTCCCCGGGGATGGAAGCTTTCTTT. Residues: CASSREGLSPGMEAFF.

In this sample, this clone turned up a few times. This CDR3 reads CSVDTGVSTEAFF. CDR3 DNA sequence: TGCAGCGTGGATACAGGGGTGAGCACTGAAGCTTTCTTT. This sequence joins TRBV29-1 and TRBJ1-1; 7 positions agree with TRBD1. Germline CDR1 is SQVTM and CDR2 is ANQGSEA. V was clipped by 6 bases and J by 4 bases; unmatched bases: 8. CDR3 length: 13 amino acids.

The CDR3 sequence is CASSWVLAGGLEKGNNEQFF. CDR3 sequence (DNA): TGCGCCAGCAGCTGGGTTCTGGCGGGAGGACTCGAAAAGGGAAACAATGAGCAGTTCTTC. The gene calls are TRBV5-1 and TRBJ2-1; 8 nucleotides align to TRBD2. V lost 3 bases and J lost 5; bases outside the gene matches: 22. This CDR3 is 20 amino acids long. Germline V gives CDR1 SGHRS, CDR2 YFSETQ.

The chain carries TRBV6-5 and TRBJ2-5; maybe TRBD2 (6 bases). CDR1 MNHEY and CDR2 SVGAGI come from the germline V gene. V gave up 5 bases and J gave up 2 bases, with 15 bases separating them. CDR3 length equals 15 residues. The CDR3 bases are TGTGCCAGCAGTCCGTCCGGGGCGGGGCAAGAGACCCAGTACTTC. Translated, it gives CASSPSGAGQETQYF.

The chain couples TRBV7-6 to TRBJ2-1; unclear D gene. The germline gives CDR1 SGHVS, CDR2 FNYEAQ. The V gene lost 1 base and the J gene lost 8 bases, with 6 bases spanning the gap. There are 12 residues in the CDR3. CDR3 nucleotides: TGTGCCAGCAGCTTAGGGTGGGATGAGCAGTTCTTC. It translates to CASSLGWDEQFF.